The rows below give T cell receptor beta chains drawn from one sample of a study of shared clonotypes between healthy human individuals. Profiling relied on immunoSEQ multiplex PCR, and the TCRdb table lists in-frame clones only, not all of them. The data hold a few million clones, with 90% to 95% observed a single time. The sample was naive CD4+ T cells from PBMCs. The source is a man between 18 and 29 years old in good health. Some clones in this sample may be carry-over from other donors' samples. Both conserved end residues are part of each CDR3. The D gene is left open where the match is weak. Some rows mark clone size as missing; the rest say once, few, many or name a class of expanded clone.

cdr3_nt cdr3_aa clone_size d_call j_call cdr3_length v_call
TGTGCCAGCAGCTCGGACAGGGGGGCTAACACCATATATTTT CASSSDRGANTIYF NA TRBD1 TRBJ1-3 14 TRBV7-3
TGTGCCTGGAGCCCAGCCGGGAAGACCCAGTACTTC CAWSPAGKTQYF NA NA TRBJ2-5 12 TRBV30
TGTGCCAGCAGTAGGGACAGGAACAATGAGCAGTTCTTC CASSRDRNNEQFF NA TRBD1 TRBJ2-1 13 TRBV2
TGCGCCAGCAGCTTACAGGGCTACGAGCAGTACTTC CASSLQGYEQYF few NA TRBJ2-7 12 TRBV5-1
TGTGCCAGCAGCTTAATGACGGGAGTTTCCTACAATGAGCAGTTCTTC CASSLMTGVSYNEQFF NA NA TRBJ2-1 16 TRBV7-3
TGTGCCAGCAGTTTAATGGGTTCCCAGCATTTT CASSLMGSQHF NA NA TRBJ1-5 11 TRBV28
TGTGCCAGCACCGTGACAGCACTATATGGCTACACCTTC CASTVTALYGYTF NA NA TRBJ1-2 13 TRBV6-1
TGCAGCGTTACTTTCTCCGGGCGGAGCATTCAGTACTTC CSVTFSGRSIQYF NA NA TRBJ2-4 13 TRBV29-1
TGTGCCAGCAGCCTACCCCGGGGTCAAACTCTCGAGCAGTACTTC CASSLPRGQTLEQYF NA NA TRBJ2-7 15 TRBV11-2
TGTGCCAGCAGCGTAGCACCACGGGACCTGCAGGGCGAGCAGTTCTTC CASSVAPRDLQGEQFF once NA TRBJ2-1 16 TRBV9
TGTGCCAGCAGTTCCCCTCGCGGGAGCTCAGATACGCAGTATTTT CASSSPRGSSDTQYF once TRBD2 TRBJ2-3 15 TRBV6-5
TGCGCCAGCAGCCAAGTTTTGCAGAACACTGAAGCTTTCTTT CASSQVLQNTEAFF NA NA TRBJ1-1 14 TRBV4-3
TGTGCCTGGGGCAGGGAGGCCGGGGAGCTGTTTTTT CAWGREAGELFF NA NA TRBJ2-2 12 TRBV30
TGTGCCATCAGTGAGTCTGGCAATCAGCCCCAGCATTTT CAISESGNQPQHF NA NA TRBJ1-5 13 TRBV10-3
TGCGCCAGCAGCCCCGGGCCAGGGCTACGACAGGGGGAAAGGACTTGGGCCATATATTTT CASSPGPGLRQGERTWAIYF NA TRBD1 TRBJ1-3 20 TRBV4-1
TGTGCCAGCAGCCCCCTAGGTCAGGCGGATTCAAGCACAGATACGCAGTATTTT CASSPLGQADSSTDTQYF NA NA TRBJ2-3 18 TRBV4-2
TGTGCCAGCAGTGAAACCCTGAACTACGAGCAGTACTTC CASSETLNYEQYF NA NA TRBJ2-7 13 TRBV6-1
TGCGCCAGCAGCTTCAGGGGAAGGGAAGCCAAAAACATTCAGTACTTC CASSFRGREAKNIQYF NA NA TRBJ2-4 16 TRBV5-1
TGCAGCGTTGGCCAGGACCGTTTTCAGCCCCAGCATTTT CSVGQDRFQPQHF NA NA TRBJ1-5 13 TRBV29-1
TGTGCCAGCAGTCCCAGCAGGACAGCCTCCTACGAGCAGTACTTC CASSPSRTASYEQYF NA NA TRBJ2-7 15 TRBV5-4
TGTGCCAGCAGCTTTACGGAACATCGTAATGAAAAACTGTTTTTT CASSFTEHRNEKLFF NA NA TRBJ1-4 15 TRBV6-6
TGTGCCAGCAGCAAACTGACTAGCGGGAGTACAGATACGCAGTATTTT CASSKLTSGSTDTQYF NA TRBD2 TRBJ2-3 16 TRBV28
TGTGCCAGCAGCGCCAGACCGGGACTAGGACAAGAGACCCAGTACTTC CASSARPGLGQETQYF NA TRBD2 TRBJ2-5 16 TRBV9
TGTGCCAGCAGTTACCTGCCGGGACAGGGATCCTACGAGCAGTACTTC CASSYLPGQGSYEQYF NA TRBD1 TRBJ2-7 16 TRBV6-6
TGTGCCATCAGTGATCGTTCCCCGAACACCGGGGAGCTGTTTTTT CAISDRSPNTGELFF NA NA TRBJ2-2 15 TRBV10-3
TGCGCCAGCAGTGAAGACCCCAGCTCCTACAATGAGCAGTTCTTC CASSEDPSSYNEQFF NA NA TRBJ2-1 15 TRBV10-1
TGTGCCAGCAGTCGAGACCTCATTTCCTATGGCTACACCTTC CASSRDLISYGYTF NA NA TRBJ1-2 14 TRBV28
TGTGCCAGTAGTATAGGATCGCGGACCAGCCCTGAAAAACTGTTTTTT CASSIGSRTSPEKLFF NA NA TRBJ1-4 16 TRBV19
TGTGCCAGCACAGGATTCGGTGAAGCTTTCTTT CASTGFGEAFF few NA TRBJ1-1 11 TRBV2
TGTGCCAGCAGCTTAACCGGGACAGGGCGGGGCAATCAGCCCCAGCATTTT CASSLTGTGRGNQPQHF NA TRBD1 TRBJ1-5 17 TRBV7-2
TGTGCCAGCTCACCCTTCGCGGACAGGCTCCAGTATTTT CASSPFADRLQYF NA TRBD1 TRBJ2-3 13 TRBV18
TGTGCCAGCAGTTTCCTCCGGGGCCGCGGGGAGCTGTTTTTT CASSFLRGRGELFF NA NA TRBJ2-2 14 TRBV6-5
TGTGCCAGCAGCCGTCAGGGGCAGATCTACGAGCAGTACTTC CASSRQGQIYEQYF NA NA TRBJ2-7 14 TRBV5-5
TGTGCCAGCAGCAAGGGTGGTGAGTCAGGGCGTGCCGGGGAGCTGTTTTTT CASSKGGESGRAGELFF NA NA TRBJ2-2 17 TRBV21-1
TGTGCCAGCAGCCATAACAGTGACTACACCTTC CASSHNSDYTF once NA TRBJ1-2 11 TRBV28
TGTGCCAGCAGTGACATTACCTATGGCTACACCTTC CASSDITYGYTF NA NA TRBJ1-2 12 TRBV6-5
TGCAGCGCCGGGCCATGGGACACTGAAGCTTTCTTT CSAGPWDTEAFF few NA TRBJ1-1 12 TRBV29-1
TGCAGCGTTGAAGATACTAATGAAAAACTGTTTTTT CSVEDTNEKLFF NA NA TRBJ1-4 12 TRBV29-1
TGTGCCAGCAGCGCGACAGCGCTCAGATGGTACAATGAGCAGTTCTTC CASSATALRWYNEQFF once NA TRBJ2-1 16 TRBV7-6